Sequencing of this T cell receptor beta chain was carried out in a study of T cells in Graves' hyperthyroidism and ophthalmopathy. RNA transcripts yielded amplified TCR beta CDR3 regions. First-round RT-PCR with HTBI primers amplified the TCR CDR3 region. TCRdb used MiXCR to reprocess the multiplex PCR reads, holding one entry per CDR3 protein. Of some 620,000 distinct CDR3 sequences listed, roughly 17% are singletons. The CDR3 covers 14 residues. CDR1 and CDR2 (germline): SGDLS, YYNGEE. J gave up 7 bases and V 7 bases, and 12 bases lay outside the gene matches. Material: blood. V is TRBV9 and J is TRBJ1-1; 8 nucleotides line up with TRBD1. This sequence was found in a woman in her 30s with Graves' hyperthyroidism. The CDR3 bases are TGTGCCAGCCCGAGGACAGGGAGGGATGGTGAAGCTTTCTTT. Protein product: CASPRTGRDGEAFF.